This entry describes one T cell receptor (beta chain). Antigen: not known. The data are from a study of blood T cells in healthy people across ages. Study as a whole: Template-switching capture recovered about one barcoded beta molecule per two T cells. Study results and limitations: Investigators viewed diversity estimates from one million T cells as underestimates, the study reported.

PCR was performed a second time for about 7 to 12 cycles using a sample-barcoded 5' primer and a J-beta primer mix. TCRdb re-called the 5' RACE reads with MiXCR, one entry per CDR3 protein. The table has about 640,000 distinct CDR3 sequences, roughly 53% seen once. Each donor was a healthy Caucasian individual from Russia, aged about 6 to 95. This CDR3 comprises 15 residues. J was trimmed by 1 base and V by 1 base; bases with no gene match: 3. Germline-derived CDR1 and CDR2 are SEHNR and FQNEAQ (reference sequence). The source is a man in his sixties in good health. Sequencing input: blood. The chain links TRBV7-9 to TRBJ1-1, with 7 bases lining up with TRBD1. The CDR3 is CASSLVRTGNTEAFF. DNA for the CDR3: TGTGCCAGCAGCTTAGTCAGGACAGGGAACACTGAAGCTTTCTTT.